Reported below is one TCR beta chain. Its target is unknown. The data are from a study of vaccination and CD4 T cells after COVID-19. Study-level background: Nasal swab PCR detected SARS-CoV-2 in convalescent patients, who comprised roughly nine mild cases and one severe case.

Described treatment: approximately nine-day PBMC culture with coronavirus spike peptide pools or control peptides (ViraFEST assay). Peptide pools at around 9.6 ug/ml stimulated roughly 1.9 million PBMCs per well with about 9.4 IU/ml IL-2. At the Johns Hopkins FTIC core, DNA taken from cultured CD4+ T cells was sequenced by way of the Oncomine TCR Beta short-read assay. TCRdb re-analysed the PCR reads in MiXCR, keeping a single row per CDR3 protein. The sample has under 15,000 distinct CDR3 sequences, roughly 80% seen once. The CDR3 covers 17 residues. Unmatched junction bases numbered 13, after V lost 5 bases and J lost 7 bases.

The clonotype was recovered from a human donor who had recovered from COVID-19. Sequenced sample: CD4+ T cells from blood, cultured in vitro. The chain recombines TRBV12-3 or TRBV12-4 with TRBJ2-7; 14 nucleotides match TRBD2. The DNA for the CDR3 is TGTGCCAGCAGTCCAGAACTTAAGACTAGCGGGAGGGGAGAGCAGTACTTC. This sequence encodes CASSPELKTSGRGEQYF.